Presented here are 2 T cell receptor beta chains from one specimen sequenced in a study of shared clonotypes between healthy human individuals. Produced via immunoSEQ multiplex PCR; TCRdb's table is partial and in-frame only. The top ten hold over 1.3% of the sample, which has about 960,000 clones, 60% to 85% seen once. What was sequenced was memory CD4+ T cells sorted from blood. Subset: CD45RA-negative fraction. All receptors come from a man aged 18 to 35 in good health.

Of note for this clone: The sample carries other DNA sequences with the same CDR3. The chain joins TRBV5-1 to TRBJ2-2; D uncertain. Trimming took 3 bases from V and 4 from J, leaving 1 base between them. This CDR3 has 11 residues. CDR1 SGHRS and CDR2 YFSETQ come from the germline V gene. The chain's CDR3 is CASSSTGELFF. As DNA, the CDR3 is TGCGCCAGCAGCTCCACCGGGGAGCTGTTTTTT.

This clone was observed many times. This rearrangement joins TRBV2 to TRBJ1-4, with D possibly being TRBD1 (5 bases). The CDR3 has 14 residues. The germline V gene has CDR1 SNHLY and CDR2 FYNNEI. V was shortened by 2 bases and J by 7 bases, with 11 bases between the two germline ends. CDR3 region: CASSEKDKIEKLFF. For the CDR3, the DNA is TGTGCCAGCAGTGAAAAGGACAAGATTGAAAAACTGTTTTTT.